The 15 T cell receptor beta chains below come from one sample, sequenced in a study of OX40 agonist ivuxolimab in advanced cancers. Assay used: immunoSEQ multiplex PCR; TCRdb lists only in-frame clones, some missing. The table lists 85,000 to 100,000 clones, about 89% of them singletons. Sequencing used CD4+ or CD8+ T cells sorted from blood, obtained in a trial of the OX40 agonist ivuxolimab. These receptors were obtained from an adult with an advanced solid tumor such as melanoma, head and neck, liver or kidney cancer.

The chain uses TRBV5-1 and TRBJ1-1, with a weak D call TRBD1 (6 bases). Germline CDR1 and CDR2: SGHRS and YFSETQ. The CDR3 extends over 12 amino acids. V was pared by 5 bases and J by 8 bases, with 13 bases between. The chain's CDR3 is CASRLIQGEAFF. The DNA of the CDR3 is TGCGCCAGCAGACTAATTCAGGGGGAAGCTTTCTTT.

This chain uses TRBV30 with TRBJ1-4; D perhaps matches TRBD1 (5 bases). Germline CDR1 reads GTSNPN; CDR2 reads SVGIG (reference sequence). Between the trimmed V and J ends, which lost 1 base and 4 bases, there was a span of 7 bases. This CDR3 has 13 residues. CDR3 in DNA: TGTGCCTGGAGTGAGGGGAGTAATGAAAAACTGTTTTTT. Encoded protein: CAWSEGSNEKLFF.

This clone was detected once. V usage is TRBV28 and J usage is TRBJ2-7; 9 bases map to TRBD1. V lost 4 bases to trimming and J lost 2 bases; unmatched junction nucleotides: 6. This CDR3 region has 15 residues. The germline gives CDR1 MDHEN, CDR2 SYDVKM. In nucleotides, the CDR3 is TGTGCCAGCAGTTCCATAGACAGGGGGGCCTACGAGCAGTACTTC. Its protein is CASSSIDRGAYEQYF. Complete variable domain (other parts from reference TRBV28 and TRBJ2-7): DVKVTQSSRYLVKRTGEKVFLECVQDMDHENMFWYRQDPGLGLRLIYFSYDVKMKEKGDIPEGYSVSREKKERFSLILESASTNQTSMYLCASSSIDRGAYEQYFGPGTRLTVT.

V and J are TRBV25-1 and TRBJ1-3, with a possible D match to TRBD1 (6 bases). The CDR3 has 17 amino acids. V was shortened by 1 base and J by 4 bases, with 17 bases between the two germline ends. Germline CDR1 and CDR2: MGHDK and SYGVNS. This chain's CDR3 is CASSELAPTGRGNTIYF. In DNA, the CDR3 is TGTGCCAGCAGTGAATTGGCCCCCACAGGGAGGGGAAACACCATATATTTT.

This chain links TRBV5-1 with TRBJ1-4; D is uncertain. The CDR3 has 16 amino acids. CDR1 and CDR2 (germline): SGHRS, YFSETQ. The V gene lost 2 bases and the J gene lost 0 bases, with 11 bases spanning the gap. CDR3: CASSFRVLTTNEKLFF. For the CDR3, the DNA is TGCGCCAGCAGCTTTAGGGTCCTGACAACTAATGAAAAACTGTTTTTT.

The chain recombines TRBV7-3 with TRBJ1-4; 9 positions match TRBD1. Per germline, CDR1 SGHTA and CDR2 FQGTGA. The CDR3 is 15 amino acids. J gave up 8 bases and V 2 bases, and 6 bases lay outside the gene matches. The CDR3 DNA reads TGTGCCAGCAGCTTAGCACAGGGGGCATCCGAAAAACTGTTTTTT. It codes for CASSLAQGASEKLFF.

The CDR3 coding sequence is TGTGCCAGCAGCTCTACAGGCTATGGCTACACCTTC. This translates into CASSSTGYGYTF. This chain uses TRBV7-2 with TRBJ1-2, with D possibly matching TRBD1 (5 bases). CDR3 length: 12 residues. V lost 4 bases to trimming and J lost 4 bases, with 7 bases between them. Germline CDR1 SGHTA, CDR2 FQGNSA.

The chain links TRBV10-2 to TRBJ2-7, with TRBD1 matching over 8 bases. CDR3 length: 19 residues. Germline V lookup: CDR1 WSHSY, CDR2 SAAADI. Trimming removed 4 bases from V and 0 bases from J; junction bases left unmatched: 17. The CDR3 reads CASSGDPKRQGPTSYEQYV. CDR3 in DNA: TGCGCCAGCAGTGGTGACCCTAAACGACAGGGGCCGACCTCCTACGAGCAGTACGTC.

The rearrangement joins TRBV10-3 to TRBJ2-5; no clear D gene. This CDR3 spans 13 amino acids. CDR1 ENHRY and CDR2 SYGVKD come from the germline V gene. V was shortened by 4 bases and J by 1 base, with 7 bases between the two germline ends. The CDR3 bases are TGTGCCATCAGTGTGGGAAGCCAAGAGACCCAGTACTTC. Protein: CAISVGSQETQYF.

The rearrangement uses TRBV7-9 and TRBJ2-3, with 10 bases that match TRBD2. The CDR3 contains 14 residues. The V segment lost 7 bases and the J segment 2 bases; nucleotides outside the gene matches: 3. The germline V gene has CDR1 SEHNR and CDR2 FQNEAQ (reference sequence). The CDR3 is CASKLAGNTDTQYF. As DNA, the CDR3 is TGTGCCAGCAAACTAGCGGGAAACACAGATACGCAGTATTTT.

This chain connects TRBV11-2 to TRBJ1-2; tentative D call: TRBD1 (5 bases). The germline gives CDR1 SGHAT, CDR2 FQNNGV. Trimming shortened V by 5 bases and J by 9 bases, and 13 bases separated the two germline ends. This CDR3 has 12 amino acids. As DNA, the CDR3 is TGTGCCAGCAGCGACAGAAGATTTCGCTACACCTTC. It codes for CASSDRRFRYTF.

V gene TRBV7-9 combines with J gene TRBJ2-7, with 8 bases matching TRBD2. Germline trimming cut 5 bases from V and 0 bases from J; bases unmatched to any gene: 12. The CDR3 contains 17 residues. CDR1 is SEHNR and CDR2 is FQNEAQ in the germline V gene (reference sequence). Here the CDR3 reads CASSPRFSGSASYEQYF. CDR3 sequence (DNA): TGTGCCAGCAGCCCCCGATTCAGCGGGAGTGCCTCCTACGAGCAGTACTTC.

The chain is built from TRBV12-5 and TRBJ1-5; 7 nucleotides agree with TRBD1. CDR1 LGHNT and CDR2 FRNRAP come from the germline V gene. CDR3 length equals 17 residues. V lost 0 bases and J lost 1; bases outside the gene matches: 6. This CDR3 reads CASGLVATGASNQPQHF. The CDR3 DNA follows: TGTGCTAGTGGTTTGGTAGCAACAGGGGCGAGCAATCAGCCCCAGCATTTT.

This sequence joins TRBV10-3 and TRBJ1-4; TRBD1 matches at 7 bases. CDR1 and CDR2 (germline): ENHRY, SYGVKD. The CDR3 loop spans 17 amino acids. V lost 2 bases, J lost 1 base, and 7 bases stayed unmatched. DNA of the CDR3: TGTGCCATCAGTGAGAACAGGGGAAGTGGAACTAATGAAAAACTGTTTTTT. This codes for CAISENRGSGTNEKLFF.

The chain combines TRBV5-4 with TRBJ2-3; 11 bases align to TRBD2. The CDR3 covers 16 residues. The junction had 0 bases not matched to a gene; V was cut back by 0 bases and J by 0 bases. Per the germline V gene, CDR1 is SGHNT and CDR2 is YYREEE (reference sequence). The CDR3: CASSLASGRSTDTQYF. Here the CDR3 DNA reads TGTGCCAGCAGCTTGGCTAGCGGGAGGAGCACAGATACGCAGTATTTT.